This T cell receptor (beta chain) was sequenced for a study of tumor-infiltrating lymphocytes in primary liver carcinoma. General observations from the study: Tumor region pairs overlapped more than did tumor-adjacent and tumor-blood pairs.

Comments on this clonotype: Its antigen is as yet unknown. At one end, the junction sequence differs from germline, possibly due to a read error.

Per germline, CDR1 MNHEY and CDR2 SVGAGI. There are 18 residues in the CDR3. The template, about 550 ng total RNA, yielded TCR beta cDNA made with a constant-region primer. Libraries for TCR beta were built through three nested multiplex PCR rounds, which together made up a slightly modified ARM-PCR procedure. With TRBV1-TRBV30 forward primers and a C-beta reverse primer, the first two PCR rounds were run for about 10 cycles each. MiXCR was run by TCRdb on the multiplex PCR reads, yielding one entry per CDR3 protein. Among 150,000 to 200,000 distinct CDR3 sequences listed, around four fifths were seen once. Scientists recovered RNA and DNA together from roughly 20-30 mg of unsorted bulk tissue. Histology found more than 75% viable tumor cells per sample.

The receptor comes from a middle-aged man with primary liver carcinoma and hepatitis B virus infection. Specimen: tumor tissue from primary liver carcinoma. The chain is built from TRBV6-5 and TRBJ1-3, with 8 positions matching TRBD1. CDR3 loop: CASSYGPRTGIAGNTMYF. CDR3 nucleotide sequence: TGTGCCAGCAGTTACGGTCCGAGGACAGGGATCGCTGGAAATACCATGTATTTT.